These 32 T cell receptor beta chains came from one sample sequenced in a study of OX40 agonist ivuxolimab in advanced cancers. Libraries were prepared through the immunoSEQ multiplex PCR assay. Entries here come from immuneACCESS through TCRdb and include only in-frame sequences with V and J called. Some clones fail to appear in such tables; in the studies checked, an unresolved V gene covers under half of the shortfall, and the cause of the remainder is unknown. The sample includes tens of thousands of clones, with around 82% observed a single time. The leading ten clones occupy about 7% of the sample. Specimen: CD4+ or CD8+ T cells sorted from blood, collected in a trial of the OX40 agonist ivuxolimab. The receptors come from an adult with an advanced solid tumor such as melanoma, head and neck, liver or kidney cancer.

The chain uses TRBV12-5 and TRBJ1-2, with D possibly matching TRBD1 (6 bases). Trimming cost V 5 bases and J 2 bases, with 18 bases left between them. From germline, CDR1 is LGHNT and CDR2 FRNRAP. The CDR3 consists of 16 residues. The CDR3 DNA reads TGTGCTAGTGGTATCACCCTGGGGGGCTCGAACTATGGCTACACCTTC. Encoded protein: CASGITLGGSNYGYTF.

V gene TRBV5-6 combines with J gene TRBJ2-7; D might be TRBD1 (7 bases). Germline V lookup: CDR1 SGHDT, CDR2 YYEEEE. The CDR3 consists of 15 residues. V lost 1 base to trimming and J lost 4 bases, with 15 bases between them. The CDR3 sequence: CASSLLGRGVYEQYF. As DNA, the CDR3 is TGTGCCAGCAGCTTGTTAGGCAGGGGGGTTTACGAGCAGTACTTC.

The chain links TRBV19 to TRBJ1-1; no clear D. The V end was cut by 10 bases, the J end by 0 bases, with 15 bases between. The CDR3 runs 14 residues. CDR1 LNHDA and CDR2 SQIVND come from the germline V gene (reference sequence). The CDR3 DNA sequence: TGTGCCACCACGGTGACGGCGATGAACACTGAAGCTTTCTTT. This translates into CATTVTAMNTEAFF.

The CDR3 here is CASSLDPSSYEQYF. The CDR3 bases are TGTGCCAGCAGCTTAGATCCCAGCTCCTACGAGCAGTACTTC. The chain is built from TRBV7-2 and TRBJ2-5; D call uncertain. The DNA end is more similar to TRBJ2-7, so the J call may be wrong. Germline CDR1 SGHTA, CDR2 FQGNSA. This CDR3 region has 14 residues.

J is TRBJ1-5 and V is TRBV19; a weak D match, TRBD1 (5 bases). Germline V CDR1 and CDR2: LNHDA, SQIVND (reference sequence). The V and J ends lost 5 bases and 0 bases respectively, with 11 bases between them. The CDR3 runs 15 residues. The CDR3 bases are TGTGCCAGTAGTCCTCAGGGTCATAGCAATCAGCCCCAGCATTTT. Amino acids: CASSPQGHSNQPQHF.

The chain joins TRBV5-6 to TRBJ2-7; D is ambiguous. Looked up from germline, CDR1 is SGHDT and CDR2 is YYEEEE. V was pared by 2 bases and J by 3 bases, with 12 bases between. The CDR3 is 14 residues long. The CDR3 bases are TGTGCCAGCAGCTTTTTTGACGAGGACTACGAGCAGTACTTC. It is translated as CASSFFDEDYEQYF.

Here the CDR3 reads CASSKVLGRGLSNQPQHF. DNA of the CDR3: TGTGCCAGCAGCAAAGTCCTTGGCAGGGGATTAAGCAATCAGCCCCAGCATTTT. This chain joins TRBV21-1 and TRBJ1-5; the table's TRBD1 call for D was not verified on the DNA. TRBV21-1 is termed a pseudogene. This CDR3 comprises 18 residues.

The V gene is TRBV2, the J gene TRBJ2-7, with D perhaps TRBD1 (5 bases). The V gene lost 4 bases and the J gene lost 4 bases, with 8 bases spanning the gap. Germline-derived CDR1 and CDR2 are SNHLY and FYNNEI. This CDR3 is 12 amino acids long. CDR3 nucleotide sequence: TGTGCCAGCAGTGTCCAGGGATACGAGCAGTACTTC. It translates to CASSVQGYEQYF.

This sequence joins TRBV7-3 and TRBJ2-1; no clear D. The CDR3 spans 13 residues. V was shortened by 2 bases and J by 5 bases, with 7 bases between the two germline ends. Germline V gives CDR1 SGHTA, CDR2 FQGTGA. CDR3 residues: CASSLGSNNEQFF. The CDR3 DNA reads TGTGCCAGCAGCTTAGGGTCGAACAATGAGCAGTTCTTC.

V is TRBV2 and J is TRBJ1-3, with D unresolved. The CDR3 is 12 residues long. Trimming took 7 bases from V and 2 from J, leaving 6 bases between them. Germline loops: CDR1 SNHLY, CDR2 FYNNEI. CDR3 bases: TGTGCCAGCAATAAACCTGGAAACACCATATATTTT. The encoded protein is CASNKPGNTIYF. Full variable domain (remainder filled in from reference TRBV2 and TRBJ1-3): EPEVTQTPSHQVTQMGQEVILRCVPISNHLYFYWYRQILGQKVEFLVSFYNNEISEKSEIFDDQFSVERPDGSNFTLKIRSTKLEDSAMYFCASNKPGNTIYFGEGSWLTVV.

Notes on this clone: This sample includes further DNA sequences coding for the same CDR3. This chain uses TRBV6-5 with TRBJ1-1; D is uncertain. V was shortened by 2 bases and J by 0 bases, with 4 bases between the two germline ends. CDR3 length: 13 residues. Germline lookup yields CDR1 MNHEY and CDR2 SVGAGI. The CDR3 DNA sequence: TGTGCCAGCAGTTACAGGGTGAACACTGAAGCTTTCTTT. Protein product: CASSYRVNTEAFF.

The sample holds one count of this clone. This chain links TRBV7-2 with TRBJ2-5; TRBD2 might be the D (5 bases). V lost 5 bases to trimming and J lost 3 bases, with 10 bases between them. Germline-derived CDR1 and CDR2 are SGHTA and FQGNSA. The CDR3 is 13 amino acids. CDR3 sequence reads: CASSPLVEETQYF. The CDR3 bases are TGTGCCAGCAGCCCACTAGTTGAAGAGACCCAGTACTTC.

A note on this clone: In the same sample, other DNA sequences code for this CDR3. V and J are TRBV7-2 and TRBJ1-1; no clear D gene. The CDR3 is made up of 12 amino acids. Trimming pared 8 bases from V and 1 base from J, leaving 8 bases between. Germline CDR1 and CDR2: SGHTA and FQGNSA. The CDR3 protein is CASSRQNTEAFF. CDR3 sequence (DNA): TGTGCCAGCTCGCGACAGAACACTGAAGCTTTCTTT.

The chain employs TRBV28 and TRBJ2-7, with D hard to call. V lost 5 bases, J lost 3 bases, and 5 bases lay in between. CDR3 length: 11 residues. In germline, CDR1 is MDHEN, CDR2 SYDVKM. The CDR3 DNA sequence: TGTGCCAGCAGTCTCCACTACGAGCAGTACTTC. Its translation is CASSLHYEQYF. Full variable domain (remainder filled in from reference TRBV28 and TRBJ2-7): DVKVTQSSRYLVKRTGEKVFLECVQDMDHENMFWYRQDPGLGLRLIYFSYDVKMKEKGDIPEGYSVSREKKERFSLILESASTNQTSMYLCASSLHYEQYFGPGTRLTVT.

The chain is built from TRBV5-4 and TRBJ1-2, with D uncertain. The germline V gene encodes CDR1 SGHNT and CDR2 YYREEE (reference sequence). V lost 3 bases and J lost 3, with 9 bases in between. This CDR3 comprises 13 residues. This CDR3 reads CASSSPGDYGYTF. For the CDR3, the DNA is TGTGCCAGCAGCTCCCCTGGGGACTATGGCTACACCTTC.

A single count supports this clone. The chain has TRBV9 and TRBJ1-1; D remains unclear. Looked up from germline, CDR1 is SGDLS and CDR2 is YYNGEE. Trimming removed 0 bases at V and 1 base at J, with 13 bases between. CDR3 length: 16 residues. CDR3 DNA: TGTGCCAGCAGCGTAGGAGGCTTTCTCTCGAACACTGAAGCTTTCTTT. This encodes CASSVGGFLSNTEAFF. The full variable domain, with the rest looked up from reference TRBV9 and TRBJ1-1, is DSGVTQTPKHLITATGQRVTLRCSPRSGDLSVYWYQQSLDQGLQFLIQYYNGEERAKGNILERFSAQQFPDLHSELNLSSLELGDSALYFCASSVGGFLSNTEAFFGQGTRLTVV.

The chain employs TRBV20-1 and TRBJ1-1, with 7 positions matching TRBD1. Germline CDR1 DFQATT, CDR2 SNEGSKA (reference sequence). Trimming took 6 bases from V and 8 from J; bases not matched to a gene: 3. The CDR3 is made up of 10 amino acids. CDR3 loop: CSARDSEAFF. In DNA form, the CDR3 reads TGCAGTGCCAGGGACAGCGAAGCTTTCTTT.

The chain joins TRBV10-2 to TRBJ1-4, with no clear D. This CDR3 is built from 17 residues. The germline CDR1 and CDR2 sequences are WSHSY and SAAADI. Trimming took off 4 bases at V and 2 bases at J, with 17 bases between the two ends. The CDR3 region has the DNA TGCGCCAGCAGTGTGTATGATGGGGTGGTGACTAATGAAAAACTGTTTTTT. Its protein product is CASSVYDGVVTNEKLFF.

V is TRBV6-4 and J is TRBJ2-2; 10 bases are shared with TRBD2. Looked up from germline, CDR1 is MRHNA and CDR2 is SNTAGT. The CDR3 runs to 15 residues. The V and J ends lost 4 bases and 5 bases, in that order; junction bases with no gene match: 4. DNA for the CDR3: TGTGCCAGCAGTGGGACTAGCGGAGGGACCGGGGAGCTGTTTTTT. It is translated as CASSGTSGGTGELFF.

The J gene is TRBJ2-5, the V gene TRBV15; tentatively, D is TRBD2 (5 bases). Trimming removed 8 bases from V and 2 bases from J, with 12 bases in between. Germline values: CDR1 LNHNV, CDR2 YYDKDF (reference sequence). The CDR3 covers 13 residues. The DNA of the CDR3 is TGTGCCACCGGTCTGCGGGCTCAAGAGACCCAGTACTTC. Translation gives CATGLRAQETQYF.

This clone was counted between two and nine times. V usage is TRBV2 and J usage is TRBJ2-1; D is undetermined. Germline CDR1 reads SNHLY; CDR2 reads FYNNEI. There are 13 residues in the CDR3. V was clipped by 2 bases and J by 7 bases, with 9 bases between them. The chain's CDR3 is CASSELLINEQFF. The CDR3 DNA is TGTGCCAGCAGTGAACTGCTGATAAATGAGCAGTTCTTC.

This clone was observed once. The V gene is TRBV28, the J gene TRBJ1-5; TRBD1 might be the D (6 bases). V was shortened by 8 bases and J by 5 bases, with 19 bases between the two germline ends. Looked up from germline, CDR1 is MDHEN and CDR2 is SYDVKM. This CDR3 is built from 15 residues. CDR3 bases: TGTGCCAGCCGGGGAGGGGGAAGGGGGGATCAGCCCCAGCATTTT. Encoded protein: CASRGGGRGDQPQHF.

The count of this clone is one. The J gene is TRBJ2-1, the V gene TRBV5-4; D is undetermined. Germline lookup yields CDR1 SGHNT and CDR2 YYREEE (reference sequence). Trimming pared 2 bases from V and 10 bases from J, leaving 7 bases between. The CDR3 totals 11 residues. The CDR3 sequence is CASSFLREQFF. The CDR3 DNA reads TGTGCCAGCAGCTTCTTGCGGGAGCAGTTCTTC.

The chain joins TRBV11-2 to TRBJ1-4; D gene uncertain. CDR3 length: 12 residues. V was shortened by 1 base and J by 8 bases, with 5 bases between the two germline ends. From germline, CDR1 is SGHAT and CDR2 FQNNGV. The CDR3 sequence: CASSLAREKLFF. The DNA for the CDR3 is TGTGCCAGCAGCTTAGCGAGGGAAAAACTGTTTTTT.

This chain connects TRBV7-9 to TRBJ1-5, with D tentatively TRBD1 (5 bases). Germline V gives CDR1 SEHNR, CDR2 FQNEAQ (reference sequence). This CDR3 contains 13 residues. V lost 2 bases to trimming and J lost 7 bases, with 9 bases between them. CDR3 sequence reads: CASSLTGGQPQHF. CDR3 bases: TGTGCCAGCAGCTTAACCGGGGGGCAGCCCCAGCATTTT. Complete variable domain (other parts from reference TRBV7-9 and TRBJ1-5): DTGVSQNPRHKITKRGQNVTFRCDPISEHNRLYWYRQTLGQGPEFLTYFQNEAQLEKSRLLSDRFSAERPKGSFSTLEIQRTEQGDSAMYLCASSLTGGQPQHFGDGTRLSIL.

The chain employs TRBV6-5 and TRBJ1-5, with D unclear. Trimming cost V 5 bases and J 2 bases, with 13 bases left between them. This CDR3 is 15 amino acids long. Germline CDR1 reads MNHEY; CDR2 reads SVGAGI. The CDR3 coding sequence is TGTGCCAGCAGTATACAGCTTCGCGGCAATCAGCCCCAGCATTTT. Protein sequence: CASSIQLRGNQPQHF.

This clone was detected only once. The chain joins TRBV11-2 to TRBJ2-5; D ambiguous. The CDR3 loop spans 14 amino acids. Trimming pared 2 bases from V and 4 bases from J, leaving 11 bases between. The germline V gene has CDR1 SGHAT and CDR2 FQNNGV. The chain's CDR3 is CASSLTWGRETQYF. CDR3 coding DNA: TGTGCCAGCAGCTTAACTTGGGGTCGAGAGACCCAGTACTTC. The whole variable domain, filled in from reference TRBV11-2 and TRBJ2-5, reads EAGVAQSPRYKIIEKRQSVAFWCNPISGHATLYWYQQILGQGPKLLIQFQNNGVVDDSQLPKDRFSAERLKGVDSTLKIQPAKLEDSAVYLCASSLTWGRETQYFGPGTRLLVL.

The chain uses TRBV5-1 and TRBJ2-7; no clear D. V was cut by 5 bases and J by 0 bases, with 9 bases left in between. Germline CDR1 reads SGHRS; CDR2 reads YFSETQ. The CDR3 consists of 13 residues. The CDR3 spells CASRDLYSYEQYF. CDR3 nucleotides: TGCGCCAGCAGGGACCTATACTCCTACGAGCAGTACTTC.

The chain uses TRBV30 and TRBJ2-1; 9 positions match TRBD1. V dropped 2 bases and J dropped 0; count of bases not matched to a gene: 11. The CDR3 is 18 amino acids. Germline lookup yields CDR1 GTSNPN and CDR2 SVGIG (reference sequence). The CDR3 loop reads CAWSHLPGQGPSYNEQFF. The CDR3, as DNA: TGTGCCTGGAGTCATCTCCCGGGACAGGGACCCTCCTACAATGAGCAGTTCTTC.

The rearrangement uses TRBV2 and TRBJ2-5, with a possible D match to TRBD2 (5 bases). Germline V gene data show CDR1 as SNHLY and CDR2 as FYNNEI. CDR3 size: 14 residues. Trimming left V 2 bases short and J 4 bases short, with 11 bases between. In DNA, the CDR3 is TGTGCCAGCAGTGAAAGGACTGTTGGAGAGACCCAGTACTTC. The encoded protein is CASSERTVGETQYF.

This chain uses TRBV4-1 with TRBJ1-1; 11 positions match TRBD1. Trimming cost V 4 bases and J 1 base; bases outside gene matches: 5. The CDR3 runs to 16 residues. The V gene's germline CDR1 is MGHRA and CDR2 YSYEKL. DNA for the CDR3: TGCGCCAGCAGCCCCCGGACAGGGGGCTGGAACACTGAAGCTTTCTTT. It translates to CASSPRTGGWNTEAFF.

The chain joins TRBV7-2 to TRBJ2-3; D is ambiguous. The germline V and J ends were trimmed by 4 bases and 2 bases, with 4 bases remaining between them. Germline CDR1 reads SGHTA; CDR2 reads FQGNSA. This CDR3 has 12 residues. CDR3 loop: CASSSHTDTQYF. The CDR3 DNA reads as TGTGCCAGCAGCTCACACACAGATACGCAGTATTTT.